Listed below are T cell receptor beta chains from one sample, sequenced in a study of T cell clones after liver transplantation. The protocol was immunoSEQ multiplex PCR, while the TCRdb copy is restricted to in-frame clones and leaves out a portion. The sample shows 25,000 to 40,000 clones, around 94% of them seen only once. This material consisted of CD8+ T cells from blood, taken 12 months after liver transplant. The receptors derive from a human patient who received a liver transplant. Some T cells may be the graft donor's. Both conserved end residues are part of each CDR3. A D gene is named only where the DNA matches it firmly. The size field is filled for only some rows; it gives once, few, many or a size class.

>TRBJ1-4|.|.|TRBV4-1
CASSQAPMGGQHNEKLFF
TGCGCCAGCAGCCAAGCCCCTATGGGAGGACAGCATAATGAAAAACTGTTTTTT
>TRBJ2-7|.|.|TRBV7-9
CASSLDDYSRYEQYF
TGTGCCAGCAGCTTAGATGACTATTCGCGCTACGAGCAGTACTTC
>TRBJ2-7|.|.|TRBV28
CASSFQGNFDEQYF
TGTGCCAGCAGTTTCCAGGGGAATTTCGACGAGCAGTACTTC
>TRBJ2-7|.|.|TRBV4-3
CASSQEAGTVYEQYF
TGCGCCAGCAGCCAAGAGGCCGGGACCGTCTACGAGCAGTACTTC
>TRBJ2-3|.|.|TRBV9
CASSVEGDTQYF
TGTGCCAGCAGCGTCGAGGGGGATACGCAGTATTTT
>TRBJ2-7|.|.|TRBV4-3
CASSQEPGPNPYEQYF
TGCGCCAGCAGCCAAGAACCGGGGCCGAACCCCTACGAGCAGTACTTC
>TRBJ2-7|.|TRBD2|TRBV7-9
CASSLVGAGVRHEQYF
TGTGCCAGCAGCTTAGTAGGGGCGGGGGTTCGCCACGAGCAGTACTTC
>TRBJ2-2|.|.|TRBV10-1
CASSEWQTSNTGELFF
TGCGCCAGCAGTGAGTGGCAGACCTCGAACACCGGGGAGCTGTTTTTT
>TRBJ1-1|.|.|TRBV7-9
CASSLIGVLTEAFF
TGTGCCAGCAGCTTAATCGGGGTTCTCACTGAAGCTTTCTTT
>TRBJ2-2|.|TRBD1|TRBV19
CASRGDRANTGELFF
TGTGCCAGTAGGGGTGACAGGGCGAACACCGGGGAGCTGTTTTTT
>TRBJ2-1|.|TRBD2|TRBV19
CASSNPGLAPGHEQFF
TGTGCCAGTAGTAATCCGGGACTAGCGCCTGGGCATGAGCAGTTCTTC
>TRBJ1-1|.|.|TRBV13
CASSSRDGMNTEAFF
TGTGCCAGCAGCTCTCGGGACGGGATGAACACTGAAGCTTTCTTT
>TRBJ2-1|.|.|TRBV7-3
CASSSGTRNEQFF
TGTGCCAGCAGCTCCGGGACTCGGAATGAGCAGTTCTTC
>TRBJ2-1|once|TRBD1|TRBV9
CASGGTGYNEQFF
TGTGCCAGCGGGGGGACAGGTTACAATGAGCAGTTCTTC
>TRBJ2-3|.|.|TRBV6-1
CASVLNRVNADTQYF
TGTGCCAGCGTCTTAAACAGGGTGAACGCAGATACGCAGTATTTT
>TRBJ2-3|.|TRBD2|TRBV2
CASSEFVTSGEWDTQYF
TGTGCCAGCAGTGAGTTTGTCACTAGCGGGGAGTGGGATACGCAGTATTTT
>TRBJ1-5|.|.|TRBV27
CASSFGQTQPQHF
TGTGCCAGCAGTTTCGGACAGACTCAGCCCCAGCATTTT
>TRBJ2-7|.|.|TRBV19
CASSTVPGGNEQYF
TGTGCCAGTAGTACCGTCCCAGGGGGGAACGAGCAGTACTTC
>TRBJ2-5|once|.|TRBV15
CATSRAPRVGETQYF
TGTGCCACCAGCAGGGCCCCCCGGGTAGGAGAGACCCAGTACTTC